These 9 T cell receptor beta chains share one sample of origin, sequenced in a study of OX40 agonist ivuxolimab in advanced cancers. Generated by immunoSEQ multiplex PCR, the TCRdb table keeps only in-frame clones and is missing some. The data show 80,000 to 90,000 clones, about 88% seen once. The specimen comprised CD4+ or CD8+ T cells sorted from blood, sampled in a trial of the OX40 agonist ivuxolimab. The receptors originated from an adult with an advanced solid tumor such as melanoma, head and neck, liver or kidney cancer.

This clone has only a few counts. The chain couples TRBV6-5 to TRBJ1-6; 7 nucleotides line up with TRBD1. The J segment lost 3 bases and the V segment lost 5 bases, leaving 4 bases of the junction unmatched. Germline V CDR1 and CDR2: MNHEY, SVGAGI. This CDR3 is 15 amino acids long. The CDR3 sequence: CASSGQAIYNSPLHF. The CDR3 DNA sequence: TGTGCCAGCAGTGGACAGGCTATCTATAATTCACCCCTCCACTTT.

The chain combines TRBV7-3 with TRBJ1-6, with 7 bases identical to TRBD1. J lost 6 bases, V lost 3 bases, and 5 bases had no gene match. Per the germline V gene, CDR1 is SGHTA and CDR2 is FQGTGA. There are 15 residues in the CDR3. Written as DNA, the CDR3 is TGTGCCAGCAGCTTGACCGGGACAGCTAATTCACCCCTCCACTTT. This codes for CASSLTGTANSPLHF.

The chain couples TRBV7-8 to TRBJ1-5; possibly TRBD1 for D (5 bases). Germline assignment: CDR1 SGHVS and CDR2 FQNEAQ. V lost 0 bases, J lost 3 bases, and 12 bases lay in between. This CDR3 spans 16 amino acids. CDR3 residues: CASSLAVGAINQPQHF. In DNA, the CDR3 is TGTGCCAGCAGCTTAGCAGTAGGGGCGATCAATCAGCCCCAGCATTTT.

In its sample, this clone was seen many times. CDR3 sequence reads: CASSLAGSGRDEQYF. CDR3 nucleotide sequence: TGCGCCAGCAGCTTGGCCGGGTCAGGGAGAGACGAGCAGTACTTC. This sequence joins TRBV5-1 and TRBJ2-7; D could derive from TRBD1 or TRBD2 (5 bases each). The CDR3 loop spans 15 amino acids. In germline, CDR1 is SGHRS, CDR2 YFSETQ. Trimming stripped 0 bases from V and 5 bases from J, with 15 bases between.

This chain links TRBV7-3 with TRBJ2-1; D may be TRBD1 (6 bases). V was clipped by 5 bases and J by 5 bases, with 16 bases between them. The CDR3 contains 15 residues. CDR1 SGHTA and CDR2 FQGTGA come from the germline V gene. Here the CDR3 DNA reads TGTGCCAGCAGCATACAGGGTTCAAACCACAATGAGCAGTTCTTC. Translated: CASSIQGSNHNEQFF.

The chain combines TRBV28 with TRBJ2-3; D remains unclear. In germline, CDR1 is MDHEN, CDR2 SYDVKM. This CDR3 has 12 residues. The V end was cut by 6 bases, the J end by 2 bases, with 6 bases between. In DNA form, the CDR3 reads TGTGCCAGCAGCGAGGACACAGATACGCAGTATTTT. This translates into CASSEDTDTQYF.

This chain uses TRBV4-2 with TRBJ1-1; 9 nucleotides align to TRBD1. The V and J ends lost 3 bases and 2 bases, in that order; junction bases with no gene match: 4. The germline V gene has CDR1 LGHNA and CDR2 YNFKEQ. This CDR3 contains 15 residues. Here the CDR3 DNA reads TGTGCCAGCAGCCAGAACAGGGGGCGAAACACTGAAGCTTTCTTT. Translated, it gives CASSQNRGRNTEAFF.

V and J are TRBV12-2 and TRBJ1-1. TRBV12-2 is a pseudogene segment. The CDR3 covers 17 residues. The CDR3 spells CASRRGISGTGNTEAFF. The CDR3 nucleotides are TGTGCAAGTCGCCGAGGGATCTCGGGGACGGGGAACACTGAAGCTTTCTTT.

This clone was counted between two and nine times. V is TRBV9 and J is TRBJ1-6; D not certain. The CDR3 has 13 amino acids. The ends were cut back, 2 bases at V and 6 bases at J, with 6 bases in the middle. The germline gives CDR1 SGDLS, CDR2 YYNGEE. This CDR3 reads CASSVESNSPLHF. CDR3 nucleotides: TGTGCCAGCAGCGTTGAATCTAATTCACCCCTCCACTTT.